The 19 T cell receptor beta chains below were found in one sample sequenced in a study of T-cell reconstitution after alpha-beta-depleted transplantation in children. Unique molecular identifiers tagged the TCRbeta library. MiXCR, applied by TCRdb to the PCR reads, yields one record per CDR3 protein. The top ten hold roughly 4% of the sample, which has about 610,000 distinct CDR3 sequences, approximately 10% seen once. This specimen consisted of PBMCs from the stem cell graft donor, obtained from the stem cell graft. Receptors originate from a human donor who donated a stem cell graft to a child with acute myeloid leukemia.

The sample holds a few counts of this clonotype. The chain joins TRBV15 to TRBJ1-2; 7 nucleotides agree with TRBD1. The J segment lost 3 bases and the V segment lost 9 bases, leaving 7 bases of the junction unmatched. Germline-derived CDR1 and CDR2 are LNHNV and YYDKDF (reference sequence). The CDR3 sequence is 13 residues long. DNA for the CDR3: TGTGCCACGGCGCCCGGGACAGACTATGGCTACACCTTC. Protein product: CATAPGTDYGYTF.

This clonotype came up many times. The CDR3 region has the DNA TGCAGCGCCGTACAGGGGGTGTTGGACATTCAGTACTTC. This codes for CSAVQGVLDIQYF. This rearrangement joins TRBV29-1 to TRBJ2-4; 8 bases align to TRBD1. CDR1 and CDR2 (germline): SQVTM, ANQGSEA. The V and J ends lost 7 bases and 8 bases, in that order; junction bases with no gene match: 10. The CDR3 loop spans 13 amino acids.

This clonotype was observed a few times. The chain joins TRBV12-3 or TRBV12-4 to TRBJ2-7; 10 positions agree with TRBD1. The V gene end was trimmed by 3 bases and the J gene end by 1 base; junction bases not matched to a gene: 3. The CDR3 is made up of 15 amino acids. The CDR3: CASSFRQGASYEQYF. The CDR3, as DNA: TGTGCCAGCAGTTTCCGACAGGGGGCATCCTACGAGCAGTACTTC.

The rearrangement joins TRBV4-2 to TRBJ2-2; 14 bases match TRBD2. Germline V gene sequence: CDR1 LGHNA, CDR2 YNFKEQ. Trimming removed 6 bases from V and 4 bases from J; junction bases left unmatched: 13. CDR3 size: 19 residues. The CDR3 DNA sequence: TGTGCCAGCAGTTCCCGACTAGCGGGAGGGCCGGGCGGCACCGGGGAGCTGTTTTTT. Translated: CASSSRLAGGPGGTGELFF.

V gene TRBV7-8 combines with J gene TRBJ1-2; a weak D match, TRBD1 (5 bases). The CDR3 contains 14 residues. Germline V gene sequence: CDR1 SGHVS, CDR2 FQNEAQ. V was clipped by 7 bases and J by 6 bases, with 18 bases between them. CDR3 region: CASIHGGARNGYTF. CDR3 bases: TGTGCCAGCATCCACGGCGGGGCTAGGAATGGCTACACCTTC.

This clonotype was counted between two and nine times. The genes are TRBV4-2 and TRBJ1-5; D possibly corresponds to TRBD1 (6 bases). Trimming pared 0 bases from V and 6 bases from J, leaving 15 bases between. The CDR3 is 16 amino acids. The germline V gene encodes CDR1 LGHNA and CDR2 YNFKEQ. CDR3 DNA: TGTGCCAGCAGCCAAGATTTTAGGGGGGGAGGTCAGCCCCAGCATTTT. It codes for CASSQDFRGGGQPQHF.

V is TRBV4-2 and J is TRBJ1-5; TRBD1 is a possible D gene (6 bases). The germline V and J ends were trimmed by 1 base and 5 bases, with 15 bases remaining between them. Germline V gene lookup returns CDR1 LGHNA and CDR2 YNFKEQ. The CDR3 runs 16 residues. The CDR3 loop is CASSQGSRGGDQPQHF. As DNA, the CDR3 is TGTGCCAGCAGCCAAGGCTCCAGGGGTGGAGATCAGCCCCAGCATTTT.

At least ten counts were recorded for this clonotype. This chain connects TRBV3-1 to TRBJ2-7; no firm D call. The CDR3 runs 14 residues. Trimming pared 2 bases from V and 5 bases from J, leaving 13 bases between. Germline V CDR1 and CDR2: LGHDT, YNNKEL (reference sequence). The CDR3 sequence is CASSQRTPANEQYF. The CDR3 DNA reads TGTGCCAGCAGCCAACGGACCCCGGCGAACGAGCAGTACTTC.

This sequence joins TRBV4-3 and TRBJ2-5; D assignment may be TRBD1 or TRBD2 (5 bases each). Trimming cost V 2 bases and J 5 bases, with 15 bases left between them. The CDR3 runs to 15 residues. Germline assignment: CDR1 LGHNA and CDR2 YSLEER. The CDR3 nucleotides are TGCGCCAGCAGCCAATACCAGGGTGGGGAGGAGACCCAGTACTTC. This translates into CASSQYQGGEETQYF.

This rearrangement joins TRBV18 to TRBJ1-1; TRBD1 might be the D (6 bases). The CDR3 covers 15 residues. From germline, CDR1 is KGHSH and CDR2 LQKENI. The V end was cut by 1 base, the J end by 4 bases, with 13 bases between. The CDR3 region has the DNA TGTGCCAGCTCACCACTTCAGGGGCAAGGCACTGAAGCTTTCTTT. Protein: CASSPLQGQGTEAFF.

This chain joins TRBV20-1 and TRBJ1-1; a possible D gene is TRBD1 (6 bases). The germline V gene has CDR1 DFQATT and CDR2 SNEGSKA (reference sequence). The CDR3 runs 15 residues. V was pared by 6 bases and J by 3 bases, with 20 bases between. The CDR3 region is CSAPGGAVLYTEAFF. The DNA for the CDR3 is TGCAGTGCGCCTGGGGGGGCTGTTTTGTACACTGAAGCTTTCTTT.

This clonotype was counted many times. The genes are TRBV6-4 and TRBJ1-2; tentative D call: TRBD1 (5 bases). Germline V CDR1 and CDR2: MRHNA, SNTAGT. Between the trimmed V and J ends, which lost 2 bases and 5 bases, there was a span of 12 bases. The CDR3 is made up of 14 amino acids. The CDR3 region is CASSDGAGVYGYTF. CDR3 coding DNA: TGTGCCAGCAGTGACGGGGCCGGGGTTTATGGCTACACCTTC.

This clonotype was observed many times. The gene calls are TRBV29-1 and TRBJ2-3, with TRBD2 as a possible D gene (5 bases). This CDR3 is built from 15 residues. CDR1 and CDR2 from the germline V gene are SQVTM and ANQGSEA. V lost 7 bases and J 2 bases, leaving 19 bases between the germline ends. The CDR3 DNA reads as TGCAGCGCCTTCCAGTGGGAGTTGGACACAGATACGCAGTATTTT. Translated, it gives CSAFQWELDTDTQYF.

The chain couples TRBV27 to TRBJ1-1, with 7 bases identical to TRBD1. This CDR3 has 15 amino acids. Germline assignment: CDR1 MNHEY and CDR2 SMNVEV (reference sequence). J gave up 6 bases and V 2 bases, and 9 bases lay outside the gene matches. The CDR3 DNA reads as TGTGCCAGCAGTTTAAAGACAGGGAGGGACCCTGAAGCTTTCTTT. Amino acids: CASSLKTGRDPEAFF.

In its sample, this clonotype was seen a few times. The chain links TRBV7-9 to TRBJ1-5, with 9 bases matching TRBD1. The CDR3 spans 16 residues. The V segment lost 6 bases and the J segment 3 bases; nucleotides outside the gene matches: 9. CDR1 and CDR2 (germline): SEHNR, FQNEAQ (reference sequence). CDR3 amino acids: CASSLNTGGDNQPQHF. The CDR3 bases are TGTGCCAGCAGTTTAAACACAGGGGGCGACAATCAGCCCCAGCATTTT.

V is TRBV5-1 and J is TRBJ1-1; D gene ambiguous. V lost 5 bases, J lost 6 bases, and 11 bases lay in between. The CDR3 is 12 amino acids. The germline CDR1 and CDR2 sequences are SGHRS and YFSETQ. The CDR3 spells CASRENSPEAFF. The CDR3 DNA is TGCGCCAGCAGGGAGAACAGCCCTGAAGCTTTCTTT.

This chain joins TRBV7-9 and TRBJ2-3, with D possibly being TRBD2 (6 bases). The CDR3 contains 16 residues. Trimming cost V 5 bases and J 2 bases, with 17 bases left between them. CDR1 SEHNR and CDR2 FQNEAQ come from the germline V gene (reference sequence). The CDR3, as DNA: TGTGCCAGCAGCCGGACCAAGGGAGGACCCACAGATACGCAGTATTTT. Translating it yields CASSRTKGGPTDTQYF.

The chain joins TRBV5-1 to TRBJ2-1; D gene unclear. CDR3 length equals 17 residues. CDR1 is SGHRS and CDR2 is YFSETQ in the germline V gene. The V end was cut by 4 bases, the J end by 0 bases, with 17 bases between. CDR3 amino acids: CASSLEWTVISYNEQFF. CDR3 DNA sequence: TGCGCCAGCAGCCTCGAATGGACCGTCATCTCCTACAATGAGCAGTTCTTC.

The rearrangement uses TRBV20-1 and TRBJ1-1, with D possibly matching TRBD1 (5 bases). The CDR3 contains 17 residues. CDR1 is DFQATT, CDR2 SNEGSKA, per germline (reference sequence). V shed 6 bases and J shed 4 bases, with 27 bases lying between them. The CDR3 nucleotides read TGCAGTGCCCCGTCCCCTACCAGTGTCTCGAGGGGCACTGAAGCTTTCTTT. Its protein product is CSAPSPTSVSRGTEAFF.